This TCR beta chain was captured by sequencing in a study of blood T cell repertoires in COVID-19. Study details: Researchers got acute and convalescent COVID-19 samples from the United States, Italy and Spain. In each case, the material was cDNA or gDNA derived from T cells, B-cell-depleted T cells, or PBMCs.

Two negative PCRs, clearance, or symptom resolution had been documented for recovered Cohort 3 donors. Per the authors' pipeline: Amplification of reference gene primers was used by the study to estimate nucleated cell counts. The repertoire was sequenced with immunoSEQ multiplex PCR; TCRdb's copy has only in-frame clones and lacks some. V and J calls and clone size are given by that table; D and trimming were obtained from the DNA. The table records hundreds of thousands of clones, roughly 89% of them present only once. V lost 6 bases, J lost 4 bases, and 6 bases stayed unmatched. Germline assignment: CDR1 MNHEY and CDR2 SVGAGI. CDR3 size: 15 residues.

The chain carries TRBV6-5 and TRBJ1-5; 10 bases are shared with TRBD1. This receptor was identified in a man aged 40-49 years who had recovered from COVID-19. The sequencing sample was made of PBMCs or T cells enriched from blood (not recorded which). This CDR3 reads CASSLGTGENQPQHF. The CDR3 nucleotides are TGTGCCAGCAGCCTCGGGACAGGGGAAAATCAGCCCCAGCATTTT.